The rows below give T cell receptor beta chains drawn from one sample of a study of T cell repertoires in cytomegalovirus infection. A single record per CDR3 protein comes from TCRdb applying MiXCR to the reads. The repertoire holds under 800,000 distinct CDR3 sequences, with 20% to 25% as singletons. Sequencing was performed on CD8+ T cells from PBMCs. All receptors derive from a human donor in good health (CMV status not recorded). Some clones in this sample may be carry-over from other donors' samples. The CDR3 runs from the conserved cysteine through the conserved F or W.

v_call: TRBV20-1
j_call: TRBJ2-1
cdr3_aa: CSARDLAGRSYNEQFF

v_call: TRBV4-1
j_call: TRBJ2-1
cdr3_aa: CASSQGPGGSYNEQFF

v_call: TRBV11-2
j_call: TRBJ1-1
cdr3_aa: CASSFWVGAGGRHPMNTEAFF

v_call: TRBV27
j_call: TRBJ2-7
cdr3_aa: CASSLFGQEAYEQYF

v_call: TRBV13
j_call: TRBJ1-2
cdr3_aa: CASSSKGTEYFYGYTF

v_call: TRBV29-1
j_call: TRBJ2-5
cdr3_aa: CSVRPGQETQYF

v_call: TRBV28
j_call: TRBJ1-1
cdr3_aa: CASNTDSEAFF

v_call: TRBV10-3
j_call: TRBJ2-5
cdr3_aa: CAISGTGGGETQYF

v_call: TRBV2
j_call: TRBJ2-1
cdr3_aa: CASSEEGGLSSYNEQFF

v_call: TRBV5-4
j_call: TRBJ2-2
cdr3_aa: CAIRADTGELFF

v_call: TRBV5-1
j_call: TRBJ2-6
cdr3_aa: CASSLGETGANVLTF

v_call: TRBV28
j_call: TRBJ1-1
cdr3_aa: CASSIAPGAYTEAFF

v_call: TRBV29-1
j_call: TRBJ2-3
cdr3_aa: CSVEDGQGALDTDTQYF